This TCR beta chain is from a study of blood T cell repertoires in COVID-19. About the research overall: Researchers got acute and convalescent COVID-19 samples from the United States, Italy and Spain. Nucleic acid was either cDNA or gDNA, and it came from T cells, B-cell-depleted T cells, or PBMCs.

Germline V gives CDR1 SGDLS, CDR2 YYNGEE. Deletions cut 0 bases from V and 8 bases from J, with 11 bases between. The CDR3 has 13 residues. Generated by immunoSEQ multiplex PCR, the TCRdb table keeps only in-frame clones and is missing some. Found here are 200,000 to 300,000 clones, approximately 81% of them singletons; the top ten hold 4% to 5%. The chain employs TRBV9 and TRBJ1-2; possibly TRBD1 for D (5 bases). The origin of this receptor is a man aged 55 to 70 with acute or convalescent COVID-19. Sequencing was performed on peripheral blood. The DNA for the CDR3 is TGTGCCAGCAGCGTAGGGGACTACCGGGGCTACACCTTC. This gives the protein CASSVGDYRGYTF.